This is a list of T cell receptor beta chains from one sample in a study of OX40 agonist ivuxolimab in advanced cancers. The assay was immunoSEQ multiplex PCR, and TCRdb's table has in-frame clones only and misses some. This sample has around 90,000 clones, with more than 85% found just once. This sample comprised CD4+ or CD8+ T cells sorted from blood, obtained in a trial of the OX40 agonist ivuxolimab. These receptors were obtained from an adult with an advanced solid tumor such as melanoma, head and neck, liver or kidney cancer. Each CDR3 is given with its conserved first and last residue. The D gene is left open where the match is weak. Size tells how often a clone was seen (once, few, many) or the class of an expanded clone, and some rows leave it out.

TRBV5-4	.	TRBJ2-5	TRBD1	CASSQDREYQETQYF	TGTGCCAGCAGCCAGGACAGGGAGTACCAAGAGACCCAGTACTTC
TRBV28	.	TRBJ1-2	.	CASNGLNYGYTF	TGTGCCAGCAACGGACTTAACTATGGCTACACCTTC
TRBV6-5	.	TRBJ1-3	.	CASSYNSGNTIYF	TGTGCCAGCAGTTACAACTCTGGAAACACCATATATTTT
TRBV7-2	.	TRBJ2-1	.	CASSRPTYNEQFF	TGTGCCAGCAGTAGGCCCACGTACAATGAGCAGTTCTTC
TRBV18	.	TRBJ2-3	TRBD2	CASSPGTGREGTDTQYF	TGTGCCAGCTCACCAGGAACTGGCAGGGAGGGAACAGATACGCAGTATTTT
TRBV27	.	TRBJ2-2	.	CASTLNGRSNTGELFF	TGTGCCAGCACCCTAAACGGACGATCGAACACCGGGGAGCTGTTTTTT
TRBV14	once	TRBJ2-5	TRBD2	CASSPFGLAGQETQYF	TGTGCCAGCAGCCCTTTCGGACTAGCGGGACAAGAGACCCAGTACTTC
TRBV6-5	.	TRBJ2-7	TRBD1	CASSYSSGQGAREQYF	TGTGCCAGCAGTTACTCGAGTGGACAGGGGGCTCGCGAGCAGTACTTC
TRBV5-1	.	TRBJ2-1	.	CASSSGFNNEQFF	TGCGCCAGCAGCTCCGGATTTAACAATGAGCAGTTCTTC
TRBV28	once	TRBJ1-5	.	CASTRSWVQPQHF	TGTGCCAGCACCCGATCGTGGGTGCAGCCCCAGCATTTT
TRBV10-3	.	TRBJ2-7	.	CAISEKDRYEQYF	TGTGCCATCAGTGAGAAGGACCGCTACGAGCAGTACTTC
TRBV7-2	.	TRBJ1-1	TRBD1	CASSAGQANTEAFF	TGTGCCAGCAGCGCGGGACAGGCAAACACTGAAGCTTTCTTT
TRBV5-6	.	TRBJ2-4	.	CASSLMADKNIQYF	TGTGCCAGCAGCTTGATGGCGGACAAAAACATTCAGTACTTC
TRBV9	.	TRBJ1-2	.	CASSVGARSDFYGYTF	TGTGCCAGCAGCGTAGGGGCCCGCAGCGATTTCTATGGCTACACCTTC
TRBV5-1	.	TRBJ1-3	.	CASSPDSGSSGNTIYF	TGCGCCAGCAGCCCGGACAGCGGAAGCTCTGGAAACACCATATATTTT
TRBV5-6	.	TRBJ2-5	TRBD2	CASSLGLAGGGETQYF	TGTGCCAGCAGCTTGGGACTAGCGGGAGGTGGGGAGACCCAGTACTTC
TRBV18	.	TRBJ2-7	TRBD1	CASSPVRDRSSYEQYF	TGTGCCAGCTCACCAGTCCGGGACAGGTCCTCCTACGAGCAGTACTTC
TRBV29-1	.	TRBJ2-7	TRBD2	CSVEVSGRPTYEQYF	TGCAGCGTTGAGGTTTCCGGGAGGCCCACCTACGAGCAGTACTTC
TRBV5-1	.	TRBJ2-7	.	CASSLVVGGSSYEQYF	TGCGCCAGCAGCTTGGTGGTTGGGGGATCCTCCTACGAGCAGTACTTC
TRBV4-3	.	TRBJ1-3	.	CASSLGAESGNTIYF	TGCGCCAGCAGCCTTGGAGCAGAGTCTGGAAACACCATATATTTT
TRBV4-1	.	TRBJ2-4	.	CASSQGEEILAKNIQYF	TGCGCCAGCAGCCAAGGGGAGGAGATACTAGCCAAAAACATTCAGTACTTC
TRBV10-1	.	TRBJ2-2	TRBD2	CASQGLAAGELFF	TGCGCCAGCCAGGGACTAGCAGCCGGGGAGCTGTTTTTT
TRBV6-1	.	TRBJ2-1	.	CASSRQVSYNEQFF	TGTGCCAGCTCCAGACAGGTCTCCTACAATGAGCAGTTCTTC
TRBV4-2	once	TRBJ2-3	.	CASSQESDTQYF	TGTGCCAGCAGCCAAGAATCCGATACGCAGTATTTT
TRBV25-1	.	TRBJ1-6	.	CASSVMPLSYNSPLHF	TGTGCCAGCAGTGTCATGCCCCTCTCCTATAATTCACCCCTCCACTTT
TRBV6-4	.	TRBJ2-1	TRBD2	CASEPSGRSYNEQFF	TGTGCCAGCGAACCTAGCGGGAGGTCCTACAATGAGCAGTTCTTC
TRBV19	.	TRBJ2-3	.	CASSRGPSTTDTQYF	TGTGCCAGTAGCCGGGGACCTTCGACCACAGATACGCAGTATTTT
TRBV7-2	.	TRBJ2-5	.	CASSRTGGETQYF	TGTGCCAGCAGCCGAACGGGGGGCGAGACCCAGTACTTC
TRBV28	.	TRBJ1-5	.	CASSSPGISNQPQHF	TGTGCCAGCAGTTCCCCAGGGATTAGCAATCAGCCCCAGCATTTT
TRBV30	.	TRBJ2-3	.	CACKSGLHTDTQYF	TGTGCCTGCAAAAGCGGGTTACACACAGATACGCAGTATTTT
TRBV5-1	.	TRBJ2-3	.	CASRLVPTDDTQYF	TGTGCCAGCAGACTAGTGCCCACAGATGATACGCAGTATTTT
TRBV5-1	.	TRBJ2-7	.	CASSLRGLKSYEQYF	TGCGCCAGCAGCTTGCGCGGACTAAAAAGCTACGAGCAGTACTTC
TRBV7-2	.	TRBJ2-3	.	CASSPGASSKRDTQYF	TGTGCCAGCAGCCCAGGGGCTAGCTCTAAGAGGGATACGCAGTATTTT
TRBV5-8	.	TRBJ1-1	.	CASSYVHLNTEAFF	TGTGCCAGCAGCTACGTGCACCTGAACACTGAAGCTTTCTTT
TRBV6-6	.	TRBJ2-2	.	CASSGLQGPAGELFF	TGTGCCAGCAGCGGACTCCAGGGACCAGCCGGGGAGCTGTTTTTT
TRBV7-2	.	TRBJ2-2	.	CASSSTGTTNTGELFF	TGTGCCAGCAGCTCCACCGGGACAACAAACACCGGGGAGCTGTTTTTT
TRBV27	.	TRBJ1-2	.	CASSSPLTGGPNYGYTF	TGTGCCAGCAGTTCACCTCTGACAGGAGGACCTAACTATGGCTACACCTTC
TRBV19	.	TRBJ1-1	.	CASTYIGGAFF	TGTGCCAGTACTTACATCGGGGGAGCTTTCTTT
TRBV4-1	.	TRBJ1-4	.	CASSQARPATTNEKLFF	TGCGCCAGCAGCCAAGCGAGGCCAGCTACAACTAATGAAAAACTGTTTTTT
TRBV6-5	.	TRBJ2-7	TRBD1	CASEDRAVGTEQYF	TGTGCCAGCGAAGACAGGGCGGTTGGCACCGAGCAGTACTTC
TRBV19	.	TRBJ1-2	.	CASRTPGRGVGYTF	TGTGCCAGTAGAACCCCTGGCAGGGGCGTTGGCTACACCTTC
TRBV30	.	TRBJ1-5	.	CAWSVSGINQPQHF	TGTGCCTGGAGTGTTTCAGGGATCAATCAGCCCCAGCATTTT
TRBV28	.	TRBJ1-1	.	CATKGGAQGNTEAFF	TGTGCCACCAAGGGGGGGGCACAGGGGAACACTGAAGCTTTCTTT
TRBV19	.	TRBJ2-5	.	CASSTLDSLGKETQYF	TGTGCCAGTAGTACCCTGGACAGTTTGGGGAAAGAGACCCAGTACTTC
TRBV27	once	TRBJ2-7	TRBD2	CASSLSGTSGRLYF	TGTGCCAGCAGTTTATCCGGGACTAGCGGCAGGTTGTACTTC
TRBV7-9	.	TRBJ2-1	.	CASSLGSPPNEQFF	TGTGCCAGCAGCTTAGGGTCTCCACCGAATGAGCAGTTCTTC
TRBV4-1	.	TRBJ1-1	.	CASSQERTGMNTEAFF	TGCGCCAGCAGCCAAGAGAGGACGGGTATGAACACTGAAGCTTTCTTT
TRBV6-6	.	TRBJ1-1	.	CASSYSTLTEAFF	TGTGCCAGCAGTTACTCGACTCTGACTGAAGCTTTCTTT
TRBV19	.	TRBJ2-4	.	CASSISAKNIQYF	TGTGCCAGTAGTATATCAGCCAAAAACATTCAGTACTTC
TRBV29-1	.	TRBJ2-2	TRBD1	CSVGRDRITGELFF	TGCAGCGTTGGCCGGGACAGGATCACCGGGGAGCTGTTTTTT
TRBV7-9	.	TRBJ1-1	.	CASSFAENTEAFF	TGTGCCAGCAGCTTCGCAGAGAACACTGAAGCTTTCTTT
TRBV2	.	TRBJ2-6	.	CASSELPITGANVLTF	TGTGCCAGCAGTGAACTACCGATCACAGGGGCCAACGTCCTGACTTTC
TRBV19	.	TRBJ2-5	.	CASSIVDRGETQYF	TGTGCCAGTAGTATAGTGGACCGGGGGGAGACCCAGTACTTC